This TCR beta chain was recorded in a study of cytomegalovirus exposure and HLA in healthy donors. V gave up 4 bases and J gave up 5 bases; unmatched junction bases: 13. There are 16 residues in the CDR3. From germline, CDR1 is MNHEY and CDR2 SMNVEV (reference sequence). Here immunoSEQ multiplex PCR was the method, and the copy in TCRdb shows in-frame clones only, minus some. The sample includes about 130,000 clones, roughly 93% of them seen just once. Regarding the study as a whole: Reported results showed that the classifier diagnosed cytomegalovirus status with high specificity and sensitivity.

A note on this clone: Antigen unknown.

This receptor was identified in a woman younger than 30 in good health and CMV-seronegative. The rearrangement links TRBV27 to TRBJ1-1, with 7 nucleotides matching TRBD1. Sequenced input: PBMCs. For the CDR3, the DNA is TGTGCCAGCAGTTCCACCCCGACAGGGAGGTTGACTGAAGCTTTCTTT. It is translated as CASSSTPTGRLTEAFF.